The next 29 T cell receptor beta chains were all read from a single sample in a study of shared clonotypes between healthy human individuals. Assay used: immunoSEQ multiplex PCR; TCRdb lists only in-frame clones, some missing. The data contain approximately 1.5 million clones, around 98% of them seen just once; the ten biggest clones take up about 0.42%. Sequencing input: naive CD4+ T cells sorted from blood. The subset denotes: CD45RA+ positively selected. These TCRs come from a man aged 30 to 45 in good health.

In this sample, this clone turned up once. This sequence joins TRBV27 and TRBJ2-5, with D tentatively TRBD2 (6 bases). The CDR3 is 13 amino acids. Looked up from germline, CDR1 is MNHEY and CDR2 is SMNVEV (reference sequence). V was trimmed by 10 bases and J by 4 bases, leaving 16 bases between them. Here the CDR3 reads CATTSAGSETQYF. The CDR3 DNA is TGTGCCACCACAAGCGCGGGGTCAGAGACCCAGTACTTC.

The rearrangement uses TRBV7-6 and TRBJ2-2; a weak D match, TRBD1 (5 bases). CDR3 size: 15 residues. Germline CDR1 is SGHVS and CDR2 is FNYEAQ. Trimming removed 2 bases at V and 6 bases at J, with 13 bases between. The CDR3 loop reads CASSLIQVPAGELFF. CDR3 bases: TGTGCCAGCAGCTTAATACAGGTTCCGGCCGGGGAGCTGTTTTTT.

The J gene is TRBJ2-1, the V gene TRBV7-9; 7 bases are a match to TRBD1. The CDR3 is 13 residues long. Trimming took 4 bases from V and 4 from J; bases not matched to a gene: 1. CDR1 and CDR2 from the germline V gene are SEHNR and FQNEAQ (reference sequence). The CDR3 is CASSWGQYNEQFF. In DNA form, the CDR3 reads TGTGCCAGCAGCTGGGGACAGTACAATGAGCAGTTCTTC.

This clone was picked up one time. This sequence joins TRBV29-1 and TRBJ2-2; the D gene could be TRBD1 or TRBD2 (5 bases each). The CDR3 runs 14 residues. Germline values: CDR1 SQVTM, CDR2 ANQGSEA. V lost 4 bases to trimming and J lost 3 bases, with 12 bases between them. The CDR3 nucleotides are TGCAGCGTTGTGGGGGACCCAGACACCGGGGAGCTGTTTTTT. Its translation is CSVVGDPDTGELFF.

This chain joins TRBV5-1 and TRBJ1-5, with 7 bases aligning to TRBD1. The CDR3 has 15 amino acids. The germline CDR1 and CDR2 sequences are SGHRS and YFSETQ. V was pared by 5 bases and J by 1 base, with 6 bases of the junction left unmatched. CDR3 sequence (DNA): TGCGCCAGCAGGCCCGGGACAGTAAGCAATCAGCCCCAGCATTTT. It yields the protein CASRPGTVSNQPQHF. The variable domain in full, with the rest retrieved from reference TRBV5-1 and TRBJ1-5, is KAGVTQTPRYLIKTRGQQVTLSCSPISGHRSVSWYQQTPGQGLQFLFEYFSETQRNKGNFPGRFSGRQFSNSRSEMNVSTLELGDSALYLCASRPGTVSNQPQHFGDGTRLSIL.

The V and J genes are TRBV15 and TRBJ1-5; D ambiguous. The V end lost 0 bases, the J end lost 12 bases, and 9 bases lay between the germline ends. The germline CDR1 and CDR2 sequences are LNHNV and YYDKDF (reference sequence). The CDR3 totals 12 residues. CDR3 residues: CATSRDIGVQHF. The CDR3 DNA reads TGTGCCACCAGCAGAGATATCGGGGTCCAGCATTTT. Using reference TRBV15 and TRBJ1-5 for the parts outside the CDR3, the full variable domain is DAMVIQNPRYQVTQFGKPVTLSCSQTLNHNVMYWYQQKSSQAPKLLFHYYDKDFNNEADTPDNFQSRRPNTSFCFLDIRSPGLGDTAMYLCATSRDIGVQHFGDGTRLSIL.

V and J are TRBV7-3 and TRBJ2-1, with D perhaps TRBD2 (6 bases). The V and J ends lost 2 bases and 7 bases respectively, with 9 bases between them. Germline assignment: CDR1 SGHTA and CDR2 FQGTGA. The CDR3 totals 13 residues. The DNA for the CDR3 is TGTGCCAGCAGCTTACGCGGGGAAAATGAGCAGTTCTTC. Residues: CASSLRGENEQFF.

V usage is TRBV18 and J usage is TRBJ2-7; 7 nucleotides line up with TRBD2. Germline V gives CDR1 KGHSH, CDR2 LQKENI. The V and J ends lost 6 bases and 12 bases, in that order; junction bases with no gene match: 20. CDR3 length: 15 residues. The CDR3 spells CASSLKGRVADARYF. The CDR3 DNA reads as TGTGCCAGCTCCCTCAAGGGGAGGGTGGCTGATGCGCGGTACTTC.

This sequence joins TRBV7-9 and TRBJ2-5; 10 bases agree with TRBD2. This CDR3 region has 17 residues. Looked up from germline, CDR1 is SEHNR and CDR2 is FQNEAQ (reference sequence). Unmatched junction bases numbered 6, after V lost 1 base and J lost 1 base. CDR3 residues: CASSLGMGLASQETQYF. Here the CDR3 DNA reads TGTGCCAGCAGCTTAGGAATGGGACTAGCGAGCCAAGAGACCCAGTACTTC.

The rearrangement joins TRBV18 to TRBJ2-2, with D tentatively TRBD2 (5 bases). Trimming took off 4 bases at V and 1 base at J, with 10 bases between the two ends. Germline CDR1 reads KGHSH; CDR2 reads LQKENI. The CDR3 is 15 residues long. As DNA, the CDR3 is TGTGCCAGCTCACTTACCGGGAAGAACACCGGGGAGCTGTTTTTT. This gives the protein CASSLTGKNTGELFF.

Of note for this clone: This sample also contains other DNA sequences that code for the same CDR3. The chain couples TRBV9 to TRBJ2-3; no firm D call. Germline lookup yields CDR1 SGDLS and CDR2 YYNGEE. This CDR3 is built from 13 residues. V was shortened by 2 bases and J by 2 bases, with 6 bases between the two germline ends. The CDR3 here is CASSVVLTDTQYF. CDR3 DNA sequence: TGTGCCAGCAGCGTCGTTCTCACAGATACGCAGTATTTT.

As for this clone: The same CDR3 can be traced to other DNA sequences in this sample. This chain joins TRBV18 and TRBJ2-3; 7 positions match TRBD2. Germline V gene sequence: CDR1 KGHSH, CDR2 LQKENI. This CDR3 has 15 residues. Trimming at V came to 3 bases and at J to 3 bases, leaving 6 bases not matched to a gene. The CDR3 loop is CASSPTSRATDTQYF. CDR3 nucleotide sequence: TGTGCCAGCTCACCGACTAGCCGAGCGACAGATACGCAGTATTTT.

This rearrangement joins TRBV5-5 to TRBJ1-3, with D maybe TRBD1 (6 bases). CDR1 and CDR2 from the germline V gene are SGHKS and YYEKEE (reference sequence). The ends were cut back, 1 base at V and 4 bases at J, with 15 bases in the middle. CDR3 size: 16 residues. The CDR3 coding sequence is TGTGCCAGCAGCTTGTTAGGAACAGGGCCGGGAAACACCATATATTTT. Translating gives CASSLLGTGPGNTIYF. Full variable domain (remainder filled in from reference TRBV5-5 and TRBJ1-3): DAGVTQSPTHLIKTRGQQVTLRCSPISGHKSVSWYQQVLGQGPQFIFQYYEKEERGRGNFPDRFSARQFPNYSSELNVNALLLGDSALYLCASSLLGTGPGNTIYFGEGSWLTVV.

The chain has TRBV12-5 and TRBJ2-1; 9 nucleotides match TRBD1. The CDR3 length is 13 residues. The trim removed 5 bases at V and 12 bases at J, leaving 8 bases unmatched. Germline V CDR1 and CDR2: LGHNT, FRNRAP. CDR3 loop: CASGPPTGGLQFF. CDR3 coding DNA: TGTGCTAGTGGTCCACCGACAGGGGGATTGCAGTTCTTC.

The CDR3 DNA reads as TGTGCCTGGAGCCCCGGACAGCCTGGGGCCAACGTCCTGACTTTC. It specifies CAWSPGQPGANVLTF. This chain joins TRBV30 and TRBJ2-6, with D perhaps matching TRBD1 (6 bases). Per germline, CDR1 GTSNPN and CDR2 SVGIG (reference sequence). CDR3 size: 15 residues. V shed 3 bases and J shed 2 bases, with 11 bases lying between them.

The rearrangement joins TRBV5-5 to TRBJ1-1; D gene uncertain. V gave up 0 bases and J gave up 3 bases, with 9 bases separating them. The CDR3 contains 14 residues. Per germline, CDR1 SGHKS and CDR2 YYEKEE (reference sequence). The CDR3 DNA reads as TGTGCCAGCAGCTTGGTGGAGGGCGACACTGAAGCTTTCTTT. Encoded protein: CASSLVEGDTEAFF. Combining the CDR3 with reference TRBV5-5 and TRBJ1-1 gives the whole variable domain DAGVTQSPTHLIKTRGQQVTLRCSPISGHKSVSWYQQVLGQGPQFIFQYYEKEERGRGNFPDRFSARQFPNYSSELNVNALLLGDSALYLCASSLVEGDTEAFFGQGTRLTVV.

The chain joins TRBV9 to TRBJ2-6, with D possibly TRBD2 on 5 matching bases. The V gene's germline CDR1 is SGDLS and CDR2 YYNGEE. This CDR3 is 15 amino acids long. The germline V and J ends were trimmed by 2 bases and 2 bases, with 8 bases remaining between them. The CDR3 spells CASSVPGAGANVLTF. The CDR3 nucleotides are TGTGCCAGCAGCGTCCCCGGGGCTGGGGCCAACGTCCTGACTTTC.

The CDR3 region is CASSKISSGNTIYF. CDR3 nucleotide sequence: TGTGCCAGCAGTAAGATAAGCTCCGGAAACACCATATATTTT. The genes are TRBV9 and TRBJ1-3; unclear D gene. The CDR3 runs to 14 residues. The germline V gene has CDR1 SGDLS and CDR2 YYNGEE. V was cut by 5 bases and J by 4 bases, with 13 bases left in between.

The chain joins TRBV30 to TRBJ2-2, with D possibly matching TRBD2 (5 bases). This CDR3 has 15 residues. Germline loops: CDR1 GTSNPN, CDR2 SVGIG (reference sequence). V was shortened by 0 bases and J by 7 bases, with 15 bases between the two germline ends. As DNA, the CDR3 is TGTGCCTGGAGTGTAGAGCGGAAGAGCCGCGGGGAGCTGTTTTTT. This sequence encodes CAWSVERKSRGELFF.

The V and J genes are TRBV9 and TRBJ2-5, with D possibly matching TRBD2 (5 bases). The germline V gene encodes CDR1 SGDLS and CDR2 YYNGEE. CDR3 length: 14 residues. The V end lost 4 bases, the J end lost 3 bases, and 13 bases lay between the germline ends. The CDR3 DNA follows: TGTGCCAGCAGCCTAGGACTGTCGGAAGAGACCCAGTACTTC. As protein: CASSLGLSEETQYF.

As to this clone: Other DNA sequences in this sample translate to the same CDR3. The V gene is TRBV18, the J gene TRBJ2-5; D is undetermined. V was shortened by 2 bases and J by 2 bases, with 3 bases between the two germline ends. The germline CDR1 and CDR2 sequences are KGHSH and LQKENI. The CDR3 has 12 amino acids. The CDR3 DNA sequence: TGTGCCAGCTCACCAGCGCAAGAGACCCAGTACTTC. Protein product: CASSPAQETQYF.

The gene calls are TRBV29-1 and TRBJ1-5; D unclear. V shed 0 bases and J shed 5 bases, with 8 bases lying between them. The germline V gene has CDR1 SQVTM and CDR2 ANQGSEA. This CDR3 region has 13 residues. CDR3 region: CSVEDGRDQPQHF. The CDR3 region has the DNA TGCAGCGTTGAAGATGGGAGGGATCAGCCCCAGCATTTT. Combining the CDR3 with reference TRBV29-1 and TRBJ1-5 gives the whole variable domain SAVISQKPSRDICQRGTSLTIQCQVDSQVTMMFWYRQQPGQSLTLIATANQGSEATYESGFVIDKFPISRPNLTFSTLTVSNMSPEDSSIYLCSVEDGRDQPQHFGDGTRLSIL.

The chain is built from TRBV5-4 and TRBJ2-1; 8 bases agree with TRBD1. With 0 bases clipped from V and 5 bases from J, the junction kept 4 bases outside the gene matches. The CDR3 is 15 residues long. Germline V lookup: CDR1 SGHNT, CDR2 YYREEE (reference sequence). In nucleotides, the CDR3 is TGTGCCAGCAGCTTGGACTCGGGACAGGACAATGAGCAGTTCTTC. This sequence encodes CASSLDSGQDNEQFF. Full variable domain (rest looked up from reference TRBV5-4 and TRBJ2-1): ETGVTQSPTHLIKTRGQQVTLRCSSQSGHNTVSWYQQALGQGPQFIFQYYREEENGRGNFPPRFSGLQFPNYSSELNVNALELDDSALYLCASSLDSGQDNEQFFGPGTRLTVL.

V and J are TRBV11-2 and TRBJ2-7, with TRBD2 matching 10 bases. V lost 5 bases, J lost 2 bases, and 9 bases stayed unmatched. CDR1 is SGHAT and CDR2 is FQNNGV in the germline V gene. The CDR3 totals 16 residues. This CDR3 reads CASSAKDTSGAYEQYF. DNA of the CDR3: TGTGCCAGCAGCGCCAAAGATACTAGCGGGGCCTACGAGCAGTACTTC.

V gene TRBV5-4 combines with J gene TRBJ2-3, with D maybe TRBD1 (5 bases). The CDR3 spans 16 residues. Germline V gene data show CDR1 as SGHNT and CDR2 as YYREEE (reference sequence). Trimming pared 10 bases from V and 1 base from J, leaving 22 bases between. For the CDR3, the DNA is TGTGCCGATCAGCTGACCAGGGAAAGGGGCACAGATACGCAGTATTTT. This sequence encodes CADQLTRERGTDTQYF.

Details on this clone: The germline gene is not matched at one end of the junction; a read error may be the cause. The genes are TRBV7-6 and TRBJ2-5, with 7 bases identical to TRBD2. The length of the CDR3 is 13 residues. Germline CDR1 SGHVS, CDR2 FNYEAQ. The CDR3 spells CASSSLRGVKLDF. The CDR3 nucleotides read TGTGCCAGCAGCTCCTTACGGGGGGTGAAGTTGGACTTC. Filled out from reference TRBV7-6 and TRBJ2-5, the complete variable domain reads GAGVSQSPRYKVTKRGQDVALRCDPISGHVSLYWYRQALGQGPEFLTYFNYEAQQDKSGLPNDRFSAERPEGSISTLTIQRTEQRDSAMYRCASSSLRGVKLDFGPGTRLLVL.

The genes are TRBV19 and TRBJ2-7; D is unresolved. The CDR3 runs to 14 residues. Per the germline V gene, CDR1 is LNHDA and CDR2 is SQIVND (reference sequence). The V end lost 7 bases, the J end lost 2 bases, and 15 bases lay between the germline ends. CDR3 DNA sequence: TGTGCCAGTACCGAACCGGGCCGAACCTACGAGCAGTACTTC. Protein: CASTEPGRTYEQYF.

The chain joins TRBV7-2 to TRBJ2-3; D gene unclear. CDR3 length: 15 residues. Trimming shortened V by 2 bases and J by 2 bases, and 11 bases separated the two germline ends. Germline V gene lookup returns CDR1 SGHTA and CDR2 FQGNSA. In DNA form, the CDR3 reads TGTGCCAGCAGCTTAATACGCCCTCCCACAGATACGCAGTATTTT. This codes for CASSLIRPPTDTQYF.

The J gene is TRBJ2-5, the V gene TRBV10-1; a weak D match, TRBD1 (5 bases). Germline V gene lookup returns CDR1 WNHNN and CDR2 SYGVQD (reference sequence). This CDR3 has 14 residues. Trimming stripped 4 bases from V and 2 bases from J, with 11 bases between. The CDR3 nucleotides read TGCGCCAGCAGTGGGGTTGCAGGGCAAGAGACCCAGTACTTC. Protein sequence: CASSGVAGQETQYF.